Ten or more counts support the clone carrying this T cell receptor (beta chain). Its antigen is undetermined. The TCRbeta library was prepared with unique molecular identifiers. TCRdb itself ran the PCR reads through MiXCR, one entry per CDR3 protein. This sample carries about 200,000 distinct CDR3 sequences, 6.3% of them seen once, and the ten largest clones take around 4.1%. Germline V CDR1 and CDR2: SQVTM, ANQGSEA. The CDR3 is 13 amino acids. The germline V and J ends were trimmed by 7 bases and 4 bases, with 14 bases remaining between them. The sample originates from a study of T-cell reconstitution after alpha-beta-depleted transplantation in children. Study-wide results and caveats: Reported findings indicate that, about two months after transplant, alpha-beta T cells came from several hundred expanded clones, which were derived from non-depleted graft cells. It was surviving recipient T cells and thymic progenitors that gave some patients high TCRbeta diversity at day 60. Newly made T cells mostly supplied T-cell counts and diversity one year after transplant.

The rearrangement uses TRBV29-1 and TRBJ2-1; the D gene is possibly TRBD2 (5 bases). The sequences come from PBMCs, collected before TCRalphabeta/CD19-depleted stem cell transplant. This sequence originates from a girl under three years old with combined immunodeficiency, due to receive a stem cell transplant. The CDR3 sequence: CSARENGYNEQFF. The CDR3 bases are TGCAGCGCCCGGGAAAATGGGTACAATGAGCAGTTCTTC.